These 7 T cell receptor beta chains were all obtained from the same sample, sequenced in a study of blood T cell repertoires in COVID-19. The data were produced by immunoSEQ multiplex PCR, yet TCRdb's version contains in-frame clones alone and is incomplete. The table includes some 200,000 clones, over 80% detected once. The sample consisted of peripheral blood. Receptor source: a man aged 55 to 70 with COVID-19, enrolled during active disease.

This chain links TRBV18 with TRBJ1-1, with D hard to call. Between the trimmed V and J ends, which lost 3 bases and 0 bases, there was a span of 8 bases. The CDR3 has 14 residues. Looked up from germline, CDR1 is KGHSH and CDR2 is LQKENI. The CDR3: CASSPPTVNTEAFF. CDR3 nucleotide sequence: TGTGCCAGCTCACCCCCTACAGTGAACACTGAAGCTTTCTTT.

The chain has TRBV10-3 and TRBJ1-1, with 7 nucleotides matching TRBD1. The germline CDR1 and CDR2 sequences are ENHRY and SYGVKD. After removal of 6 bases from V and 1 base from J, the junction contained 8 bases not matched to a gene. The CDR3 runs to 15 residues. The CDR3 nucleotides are TGTGCCATCAGGGGGGTCAGGGGGGAGAACACTGAAGCTTTCTTT. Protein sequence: CAIRGVRGENTEAFF.

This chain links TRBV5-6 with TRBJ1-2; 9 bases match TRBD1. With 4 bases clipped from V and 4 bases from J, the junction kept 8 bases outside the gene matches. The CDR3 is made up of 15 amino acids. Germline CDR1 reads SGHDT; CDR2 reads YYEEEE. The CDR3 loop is CASSRLTGGIYGYTF. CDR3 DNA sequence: TGTGCCAGCAGCCGCCTGACAGGGGGAATCTATGGCTACACCTTC.

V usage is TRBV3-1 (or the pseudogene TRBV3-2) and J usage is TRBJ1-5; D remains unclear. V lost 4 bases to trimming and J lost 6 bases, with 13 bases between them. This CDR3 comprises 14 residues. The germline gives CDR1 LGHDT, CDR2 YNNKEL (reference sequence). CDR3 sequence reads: CASSLAADIQPQHF. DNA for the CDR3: TGTGCCAGCAGCCTCGCCGCGGATATTCAGCCCCAGCATTTT.

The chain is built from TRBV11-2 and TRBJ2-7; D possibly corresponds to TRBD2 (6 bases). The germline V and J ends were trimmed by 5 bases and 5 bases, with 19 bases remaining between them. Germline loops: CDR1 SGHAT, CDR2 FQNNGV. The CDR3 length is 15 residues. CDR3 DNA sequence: TGTGCCAGCAGCCTCGGAGGGGTAAGAAAGGACGAGCAGTACTTC. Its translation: CASSLGGVRKDEQYF.

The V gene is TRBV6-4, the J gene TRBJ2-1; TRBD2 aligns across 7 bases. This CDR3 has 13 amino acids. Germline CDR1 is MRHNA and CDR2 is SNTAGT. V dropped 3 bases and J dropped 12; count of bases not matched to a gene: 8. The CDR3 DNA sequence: TGTGCCAGCAGTGAAGTGGGGGGGAGCGGGCAGTTCTTC. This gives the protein CASSEVGGSGQFF.

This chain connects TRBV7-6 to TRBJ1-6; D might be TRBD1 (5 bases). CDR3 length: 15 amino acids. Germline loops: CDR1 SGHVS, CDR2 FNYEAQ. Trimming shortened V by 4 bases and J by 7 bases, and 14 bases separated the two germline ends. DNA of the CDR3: TGTGCCAGCAGCTCCAGCGGGGCGGTGAATTCACCCCTCCACTTT. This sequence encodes CASSSSGAVNSPLHF.